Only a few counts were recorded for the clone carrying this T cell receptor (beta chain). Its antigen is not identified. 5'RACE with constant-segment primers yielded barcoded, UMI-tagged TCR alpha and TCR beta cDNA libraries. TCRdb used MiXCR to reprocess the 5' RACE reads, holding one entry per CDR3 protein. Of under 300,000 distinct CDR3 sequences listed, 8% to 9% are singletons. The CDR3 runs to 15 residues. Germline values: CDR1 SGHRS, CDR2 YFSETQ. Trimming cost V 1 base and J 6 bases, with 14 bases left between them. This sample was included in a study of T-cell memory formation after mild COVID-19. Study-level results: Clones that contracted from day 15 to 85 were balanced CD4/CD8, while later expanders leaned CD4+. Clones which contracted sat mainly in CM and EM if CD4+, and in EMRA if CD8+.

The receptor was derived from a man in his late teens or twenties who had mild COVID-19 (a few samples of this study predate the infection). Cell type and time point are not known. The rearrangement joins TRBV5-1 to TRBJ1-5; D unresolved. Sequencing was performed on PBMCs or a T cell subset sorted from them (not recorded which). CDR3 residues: CASSLLPGFGQPQHF. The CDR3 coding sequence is TGCGCCAGCAGCTTGTTGCCAGGATTTGGTCAGCCCCAGCATTTT.